The TCR beta chain under discussion was sequenced for a study of cytomegalovirus exposure and HLA in healthy donors. CDR1 SNHLY and CDR2 FYNNEI come from the germline V gene. The CDR3 extends over 15 amino acids. Trimming shortened V by 4 bases and J by 7 bases, and 17 bases separated the two germline ends. Overall study results and limits: The study designated roughly 150 TCR beta chains cytomegalovirus-associated. In a later analysis, first-cohort TCR clusters were found to tend to co-occur in the 100 to 150 validation repertoires.

Remarks on this clone: The antigen is undetermined.

Sequencing used immunoSEQ multiplex PCR; TCRdb keeps in-frame clones, though not all of them. The repertoire holds about 200,000 clones, 84% seen once, with roughly 12% in the top ten. This TCR derives from a woman aged 25 to 45 in good health and CMV-seropositive. The chain joins TRBV2 to TRBJ2-4; tentative D call: TRBD1 (5 bases). The sequenced sample consisted of PBMCs. CDR3 sequence: CASSVNTQGSNIQYF. In DNA, the CDR3 is TGTGCCAGCAGTGTCAACACTCAGGGCAGCAACATTCAGTACTTC.